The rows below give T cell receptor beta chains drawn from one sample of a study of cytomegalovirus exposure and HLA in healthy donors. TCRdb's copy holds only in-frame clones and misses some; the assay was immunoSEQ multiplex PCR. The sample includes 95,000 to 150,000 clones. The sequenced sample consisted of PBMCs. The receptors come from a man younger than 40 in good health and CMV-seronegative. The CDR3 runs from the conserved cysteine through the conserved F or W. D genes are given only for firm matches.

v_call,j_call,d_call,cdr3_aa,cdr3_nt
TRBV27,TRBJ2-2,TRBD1,CASSPRTGGDTGELFF,TGTGCCAGCAGTCCCAGGACAGGGGGCGACACCGGGGAGCTGTTTTTT
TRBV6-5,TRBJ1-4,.,CATSGGVATNEKLFF,TGTGCCACCTCCGGAGGGGTTGCAACTAATGAAAAACTGTTTTTT
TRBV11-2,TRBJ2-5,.,CASSSARLQETQYF,TGTGCCAGCAGCTCGGCAAGACTCCAAGAGACCCAGTACTTC
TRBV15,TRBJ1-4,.,CATSRFPGNNEKLFF,TGTGCCACCAGCAGATTTCCAGGGAATAATGAAAAACTGTTTTTT
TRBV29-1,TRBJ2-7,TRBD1,CSVRFGDRGHEQYF,TGCAGCGTTCGGTTTGGGGACAGGGGGCATGAGCAGTACTTC
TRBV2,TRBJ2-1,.,CASSDSEYNEQFF,TGTGCCAGCAGTGATTCGGAGTACAATGAGCAGTTCTTC
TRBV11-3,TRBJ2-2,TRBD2,CASSWAGDGELFF,TGTGCCAGCAGCTGGGCGGGGGACGGGGAGCTGTTTTTT
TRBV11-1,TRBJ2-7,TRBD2,CASSSGTSHGEQYF,TGTGCCAGCAGCTCCGGGACTAGTCACGGCGAGCAGTACTTC
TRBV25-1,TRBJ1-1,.,CASSEYEGRLSTEAFF,TGTGCCAGCAGTGAATATGAGGGCAGGTTGAGCACTGAAGCTTTCTTT
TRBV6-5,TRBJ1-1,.,CASTSRAANTEAFF,TGTGCCAGCACCTCGCGGGCCGCGAACACTGAAGCTTTCTTT
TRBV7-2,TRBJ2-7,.,CASSPTRVAYEQYF,TGTGCCAGCAGCCCGACTAGGGTTGCCTACGAGCAGTACTTC
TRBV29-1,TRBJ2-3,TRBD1,CSVRDRATDTQYF,TGCAGCGTTCGCGACAGGGCAACAGATACGCAGTATTTT
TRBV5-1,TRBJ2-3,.,CASSSTFTGDKDTQYF,TGCGCCAGCAGCTCGACCTTCACGGGAGACAAAGATACGCAGTATTTT
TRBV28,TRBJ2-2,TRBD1,CASRGQGRTGELFF,TGTGCCAGCAGGGGACAGGGTCGGACCGGGGAGCTGTTTTTT
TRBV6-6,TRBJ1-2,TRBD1,CASSSGGTDGYTF,TGTGCCAGCAGTTCCGGAGGGACAGATGGCTACACCTTC
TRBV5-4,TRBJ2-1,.,CASSPLEEEEQFF,TGTGCCAGCAGCCCCCTCGAGGAAGAAGAGCAGTTCTTC
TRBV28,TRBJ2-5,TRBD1,CASSLTQTGSETQYF,TGTGCCAGCAGTTTAACTCAGACAGGGTCAGAGACCCAGTACTTC
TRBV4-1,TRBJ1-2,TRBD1,CASSQQGAYGYTF,TGCGCCAGCAGCCAACAGGGGGCCTATGGCTACACCTTC
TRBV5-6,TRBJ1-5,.,CASSFGGNQPQHF,TGTGCCAGCAGCTTTGGAGGTAATCAGCCCCAGCATTTT
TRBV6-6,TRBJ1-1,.,CATFRGVNTEAFF,TGTGCCACTTTCCGGGGGGTGAACACTGAAGCTTTCTTT
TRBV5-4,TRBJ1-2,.,CASSGWALPGGYGYTF,TGTGCCAGCAGCGGCTGGGCCCTCCCCGGAGGCTATGGCTACACCTTC
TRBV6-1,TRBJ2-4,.,CASSQGSGQGTTKNIQYF,TGTGCCAGCAGTCAAGGGTCGGGTCAGGGGACGACCAAAAACATTCAGTACTTC